A single sample gave rise to the 19 T cell receptor beta chains below, sequenced in a study of identical twins. TCRdb re-called the 5' RACE reads with MiXCR, one entry per CDR3 protein. Of under 800,000 distinct CDR3 sequences listed, less than 25% are singletons. These data are also associated with another study on T cells expressing NK-cell markers.

Input material: PBMCs. Receptors originate from a young woman in good health.

This clonotype appeared a few times. This chain connects TRBV10-3 to TRBJ2-5; 10 bases align to TRBD2. J was trimmed by 7 bases and V by 6 bases; bases with no gene match: 11. This CDR3 has 15 residues. Germline V CDR1 and CDR2: ENHRY, SYGVKD. CDR3 sequence (DNA): TGTGCCATCAGAGCTAGCGGGGGAACGGGGGGGACCCAGTACTTC. This codes for CAIRASGGTGGTQYF.

This sequence joins TRBV20-1 and TRBJ1-5, with D uncertain. This CDR3 is built from 14 residues. V lost 3 bases and J 3 bases, leaving 12 bases between the germline ends. CDR1 and CDR2 (germline): DFQATT, SNEGSKA (reference sequence). CDR3 region: CSARGRVHNQPQHF. The CDR3 bases are TGCAGTGCTAGGGGCCGGGTCCACAATCAGCCCCAGCATTTT.

There are a few counts of this clonotype. The chain has TRBV29-1 and TRBJ2-5; D not certain. The V and J ends lost 5 bases and 5 bases respectively, with 6 bases between them. Germline CDR1 SQVTM, CDR2 ANQGSEA. CDR3 size: 10 residues. CDR3 residues: CSVLLETQYF. For the CDR3, the DNA is TGCAGCGTTCTCTTGGAGACCCAGTACTTC.

Only one count was recorded for this clonotype. V and J are TRBV5-1 and TRBJ2-5, with 7 bases aligning to TRBD2. The CDR3 length is 13 residues. Germline V lookup: CDR1 SGHRS, CDR2 YFSETQ. The ends lost 5 bases at V and 2 bases at J; junction bases unmatched: 3. Here the CDR3 reads CASRSGEQETQYF. The CDR3, as DNA: TGCGCCAGCAGAAGCGGGGAGCAAGAGACCCAGTACTTC.

This chain links TRBV11-2 with TRBJ2-7; perhaps TRBD1 as D (6 bases). V was pared by 4 bases and J by 1 base, with 14 bases between. Germline assignment: CDR1 SGHAT and CDR2 FQNNGV. There are 15 residues in the CDR3. This chain's CDR3 is CASSSPGHLSYEQYF. The CDR3 DNA reads TGTGCCAGCAGCTCCCCGGGACACCTTTCCTACGAGCAGTACTTC.

This clonotype appeared a few times. V gene TRBV12-3 or TRBV12-4 combines with J gene TRBJ2-1; D ambiguous. V shed 5 bases and J shed 7 bases, with 12 bases lying between them. The CDR3 has 13 residues. CDR3 in amino acids: CASSPSLVNEQFF. In nucleotides, the CDR3 is TGTGCCAGCAGTCCCTCGTTGGTAAATGAGCAGTTCTTC.

Notes on this clonotype: Relative to the germline gene, one junction end is altered; a read error may explain this. This chain uses TRBV6-1 with TRBJ2-2; 8 bases are a match to TRBD2. Germline loops: CDR1 MNHNS, CDR2 SASEGT. The CDR3 sequence is 16 residues long. CDR3 nucleotides: TGTGCCAGCAGTCAAGCGCCGGGAGGGCAGGGCGGGGAGCTGTTTTTT. This gives the protein CASSQAPGGQGGELFF.

This chain connects TRBV29-1 to TRBJ2-7; TRBD2 matches at 8 bases. Germline trimming cut 7 bases from V and 0 bases from J; bases unmatched to any gene: 5. The CDR3 spans 13 residues. CDR1 is SQVTM and CDR2 is ANQGSEA in the germline V gene. CDR3 protein: CSGGLGPSYEQYF. The CDR3 coding sequence is TGCAGCGGGGGACTAGGTCCCTCCTACGAGCAGTACTTC.

At least ten counts were recorded for this clonotype. V is TRBV20-1 and J is TRBJ1-3, with 9 nucleotides matching TRBD1. The germline CDR1 and CDR2 sequences are DFQATT and SNEGSKA (reference sequence). The CDR3 totals 15 residues. Trimming at V came to 5 bases and at J to 4 bases, leaving 9 bases not matched to a gene. CDR3 DNA: TGCAGTGCTTATGCGGGACAGGGTATAGGAAACACCATATATTTT. This encodes CSAYAGQGIGNTIYF.

This clonotype was detected many times. The rearrangement links TRBV5-1 to TRBJ2-2; no clear D gene. The V gene lost 0 bases and the J gene lost 2 bases, with 5 bases spanning the gap. There are 14 residues in the CDR3. From germline, CDR1 is SGHRS and CDR2 YFSETQ. CDR3: CASSLDSNTGELFF. CDR3 DNA sequence: TGCGCCAGCAGCTTGGACAGTAACACCGGGGAGCTGTTTTTT. The full variable domain, its missing parts supplied by reference TRBV5-1 and TRBJ2-2, is KAGVTQTPRYLIKTRGQQVTLSCSPISGHRSVSWYQQTPGQGLQFLFEYFSETQRNKGNFPGRFSGRQFSNSRSEMNVSTLELGDSALYLCASSLDSNTGELFFGEGSRLTVL.

The chain joins TRBV11-1 to TRBJ2-5; 10 bases are shared with TRBD2. The germline V gene encodes CDR1 SGHAT and CDR2 FQDESV (reference sequence). V was pared by 0 bases and J by 4 bases, with 8 bases of the junction left unmatched. The CDR3 length is 17 residues. The CDR3 protein is CASSLAFPSGGGETQYF. CDR3 nucleotides: TGTGCCAGCAGCTTAGCGTTCCCCAGCGGGGGGGGAGAGACCCAGTACTTC.

In this sample, this clonotype turned up a few times. The chain is built from TRBV13 and TRBJ2-5, with D perhaps TRBD1 (5 bases). Trimming left V 6 bases short and J 6 bases short, with 14 bases between. Germline CDR1 is PRHDT and CDR2 is FYEKMQ (reference sequence). The CDR3 has 13 residues. The CDR3 protein is CASSLRDRKTQYF. Here the CDR3 DNA reads TGTGCCAGCAGTTTACGCGACAGAAAGACCCAGTACTTC.

This clonotype was detected ten times or more. The DNA of the CDR3 is TGTGCCAGCAGCCAAGAAAACCCCTACGAGCAGTACTTC. Translating it yields CASSQENPYEQYF. The chain links TRBV14 to TRBJ2-7, with D unclear. CDR1 is SGHDN and CDR2 is FVKESK in the germline V gene. The CDR3 totals 13 residues. V was pared by 0 bases and J by 2 bases, with 5 bases between.

V is TRBV29-1 and J is TRBJ2-2; possible D gene TRBD1, 5 bases. CDR1 and CDR2 (germline): SQVTM, ANQGSEA. V lost 6 bases, J lost 3 bases, and 14 bases lay in between. This CDR3 has 14 amino acids. CDR3 sequence reads: CSVDRQSHTGELFF. DNA for the CDR3: TGCAGCGTCGATAGACAGTCCCACACCGGGGAGCTGTTTTTT.

The chain couples TRBV30 to TRBJ2-3; D perhaps matches TRBD2 (6 bases). Germline CDR1 and CDR2: GTSNPN and SVGIG (reference sequence). The ends were cut back, 5 bases at V and 5 bases at J, with 11 bases in the middle. The CDR3 runs 12 residues. The CDR3 loop reads CAWGGLGDTQYF. The CDR3 DNA reads as TGTGCCTGGGGAGGGCTAGGAGATACGCAGTATTTT. Supplemented by reference TRBV30 and TRBJ2-3, the full variable domain reads SQTIHQWPATLVQPVGSPLSLECTVEGTSNPNLYWYRQAAGRGLQLLFYSVGIGQISSEVPQNLSASRPQDRQFILSSKKLLLSDSGFYLCAWGGLGDTQYFGPGTRLTVL.

In this sample, this clonotype turned up a few times. The chain combines TRBV20-1 with TRBJ2-6; D perhaps matches TRBD1 (7 bases). Germline V gives CDR1 DFQATT, CDR2 SNEGSKA (reference sequence). The CDR3 is made up of 16 amino acids. Trimming removed 6 bases from V and 0 bases from J, with 15 bases in between. The CDR3 nucleotides read TGCAGTGCCAGGGGGGACGGCAGCTCTGGGGCCAACGTCCTGACTTTC. Encoded protein: CSARGDGSSGANVLTF.

This clonotype was detected ten times or more. This chain joins TRBV18 and TRBJ2-3; weak D call: TRBD2 (6 bases). CDR1 and CDR2 (germline): KGHSH, LQKENI. Trimming removed 0 bases from V and 1 base from J, with 8 bases in between. This CDR3 spans 15 amino acids. CDR3 protein: CASSPPSGGTDTQYF. The CDR3 bases are TGTGCCAGCTCACCACCGTCGGGGGGCACAGATACGCAGTATTTT.

J is TRBJ2-7 and V is TRBV20-1; 9 nucleotides align to TRBD1. This CDR3 spans 13 amino acids. Germline loops: CDR1 DFQATT, CDR2 SNEGSKA (reference sequence). V lost 5 bases to trimming and J lost 2 bases; unmatched junction nucleotides: 4. The CDR3 region has the DNA TGCAGTGCTCCACGGACAGGGGCCTACGAGCAGTACTTC. Its protein is CSAPRTGAYEQYF.

The chain uses TRBV5-1 and TRBJ2-3, with TRBD1 identical over 10 bases. The V gene end was trimmed by 10 bases and the J gene end by 6 bases; junction bases not matched to a gene: 11. Per the germline V gene, CDR1 is SGHRS and CDR2 is YFSETQ. This CDR3 is 14 amino acids long. DNA of the CDR3: TGCGCCGGAAGACAGGGGGCAGGGTCGGATACGCAGTATTTT. This gives the protein CAGRQGAGSDTQYF. The variable domain in full, completed from reference TRBV5-1 and TRBJ2-3, reads KAGVTQTPRYLIKTRGQQVTLSCSPISGHRSVSWYQQTPGQGLQFLFEYFSETQRNKGNFPGRFSGRQFSNSRSEMNVSTLELGDSALYLCAGRQGAGSDTQYFGPGTRLTVL.